This T cell receptor (beta chain) comes out of a study of T-cell memory formation after mild COVID-19 (dated by TCRdb to about 2021). Concerning the study at large: TCR sequence clusters from the two donors were largely donor specific. T-cell clones expanding and contracting after mild COVID-19 in a couple of donors were tracked by longitudinal TCRalpha and TCRbeta repertoire sequencing. Two young, previously healthy adult volunteers, one female and one male, were included in the cohort. General conclusions and limits of the study: Contracting CD4+ clones were located mainly in the CM and EM memory subsets, whereas CD8+ clones were found to be enriched in EMRA. Whether the second-wave clones peaking on day 37 were SARS-CoV-2 specific was not confirmed. The detection of some responding clones in pre-infection memory suggests that pre-existing cross-reactive memory T cells joined the SARS-CoV-2 response. Only a couple of mild cases were covered by the study, and larger cohorts that include severe cases with pre-infection samples were considered necessary. From day 15 to 85, contracting clones showed balanced CD4/CD8 phenotypes, whereas a second wave of clones that expanded from day 15 to 37 leaned towards CD4+.

The run used an Illumina NovaSeq 6000. TCRalpha and TCRbeta cDNA libraries were constructed by 5'RACE with constant-segment primers, with sample barcodes and unique molecular identifiers being introduced. RNA was extracted from every sample with Trizol reagent. Libraries were amplified in two PCR steps, with a second sample barcode and Illumina TruSeq adapters added in the second step. The libraries were sequenced on an Illumina NovaSeq using 2 x 150 bp paired-end reads. The paper's data handling went like this. Demultiplexing of reads and collapsing into UMI-guided consensus sequences were performed with migec v1.2.7. Using mixcr v2.1.11, UMI consensuses were aligned to TRA and TRB V and J templates and then assembled into clonotypes. A clonotype was counted as expanded or contracted only when both edgeR and NoisET called the clonotype significant, with the noise models trained on biological replicates. For edgeR calls, the thresholds were a false discovery rate-adjusted p below 0.01 and a log2 fold-change of 1. As an exploratory analysis of dynamics, max-normalized trajectories of the 1000 most abundant clonotypes were examined with PCA combined with hierarchical clustering. Separately sequenced CD4+ and CD8+ repertoires were used to assign the CD4 or CD8 phenotype of responding clones. The public reads were reanalyzed by TCRdb: fastp trimming at Q25, MiXCR alignment, in-frame beta chains only. Rows are combined by CDR3 protein, so each entry shows the most common genes and DNA. The V and J calls were determined by TCRdb, not by the authors. The sample table holds 6,000 to 9,500 distinct CDR3 sequences, of which 31% were seen once. The ten most abundant clones make up 55% of the sample.

Ficoll-Paque density gradient centrifugation was the method used to isolate PBMCs. There are many counts of this clonotype. Its antigen remains undetermined. Per-base quality was not reported, and no clone a single base away is much larger than it. Including cysteine and phenylalanine, the CDR3 has 14 amino acids. Left in the record is the CDR3 DNA by itself, 42 bases read in frame from the first base. V is cut by 5 bases and J by 1 base, and the space between the germline ends is 11 bases. From the germline V gene (reference sequence), CDR1 is SEHNR and CDR2 is FQNEAQ. Sequenced input: PBMCs or a T cell subset sorted from them (not recorded which). The rearrangement combines TRBV7-9 with TRBJ1-2; TRBD1 is possibly the D segment (5 matching bases). The receptor was derived from an adult woman who had mild COVID-19 (a few samples of this study predate the infection). The sample titles of this study are shuffled in the database, so cell type and time point are left out; the donor was told from shared clones. The sequenced DNA is TGTGCCAGCAGCCCCGACAGCCTTAACTATGGCTACACCTTC. It translates as CASSPDSLNYGYTF.